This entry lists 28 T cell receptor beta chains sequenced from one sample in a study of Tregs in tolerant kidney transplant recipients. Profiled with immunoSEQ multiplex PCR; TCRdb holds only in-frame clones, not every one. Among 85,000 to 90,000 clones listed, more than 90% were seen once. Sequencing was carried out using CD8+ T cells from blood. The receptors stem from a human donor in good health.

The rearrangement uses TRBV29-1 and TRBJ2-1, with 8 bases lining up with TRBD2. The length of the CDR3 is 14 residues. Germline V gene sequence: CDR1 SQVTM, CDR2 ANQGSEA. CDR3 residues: CRAGGSASYNEQFF. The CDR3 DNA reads TGCAGGGCGGGGGGTTCTGCCTCCTACAATGAGCAGTTCTTC.

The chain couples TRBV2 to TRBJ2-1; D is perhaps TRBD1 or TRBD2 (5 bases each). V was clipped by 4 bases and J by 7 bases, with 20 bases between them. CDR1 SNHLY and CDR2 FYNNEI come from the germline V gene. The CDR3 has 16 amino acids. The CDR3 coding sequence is TGTGCCAGCAGTGCACCGGGACGGACTTTTAGGAATGAGCAGTTCTTC. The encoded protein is CASSAPGRTFRNEQFF.

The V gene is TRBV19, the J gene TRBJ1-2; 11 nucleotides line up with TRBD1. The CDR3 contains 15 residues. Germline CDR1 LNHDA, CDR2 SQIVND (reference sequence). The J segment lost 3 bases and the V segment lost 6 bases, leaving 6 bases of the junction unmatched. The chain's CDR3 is CASRAPGQGDYGYTF. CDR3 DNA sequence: TGTGCCAGTAGAGCCCCGGGACAGGGGGACTATGGCTACACCTTC.

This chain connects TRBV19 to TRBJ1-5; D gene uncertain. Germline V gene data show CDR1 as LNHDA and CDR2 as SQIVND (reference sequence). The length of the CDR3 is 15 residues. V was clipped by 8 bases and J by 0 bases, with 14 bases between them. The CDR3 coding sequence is TGTGCCAGTTGGCCGACCGTCTATAGCAATCAGCCCCAGCATTTT. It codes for CASWPTVYSNQPQHF.

The CDR3 sequence: CAWSPPTVSSYNEQFF. CDR3 coding DNA: TGTGCCTGGAGCCCCCCGACAGTGAGCTCCTACAATGAGCAGTTCTTC. The chain has TRBV30 and TRBJ2-1; TRBD1 is a possible D gene (5 bases). Trimming stripped 3 bases from V and 0 bases from J, with 15 bases between. The CDR3 loop spans 16 amino acids. The germline CDR1 and CDR2 sequences are GTSNPN and SVGIG (reference sequence).

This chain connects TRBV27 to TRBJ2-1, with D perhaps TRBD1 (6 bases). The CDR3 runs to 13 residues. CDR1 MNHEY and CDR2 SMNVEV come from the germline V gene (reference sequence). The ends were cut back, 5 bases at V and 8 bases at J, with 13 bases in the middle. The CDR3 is CASSLQGRHEQFF. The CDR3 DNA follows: TGTGCCAGCAGTCTACAGGGTCGGCATGAGCAGTTCTTC.

The CDR3 reads CASSDARGTEAFF. CDR3 DNA sequence: TGTGCCAGCAGTGACGCCAGAGGGACTGAAGCTTTCTTT. V gene TRBV6-4 combines with J gene TRBJ1-1; D call uncertain. The germline V and J ends were trimmed by 2 bases and 5 bases, with 9 bases remaining between them. CDR1 is MRHNA, CDR2 SNTAGT, per germline. This CDR3 has 13 residues.

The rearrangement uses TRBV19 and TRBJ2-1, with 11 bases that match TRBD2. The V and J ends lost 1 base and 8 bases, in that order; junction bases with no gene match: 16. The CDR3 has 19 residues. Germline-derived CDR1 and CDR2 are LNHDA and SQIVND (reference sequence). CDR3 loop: CASSIGPTLAGGAVYEQFF. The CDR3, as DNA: TGTGCCAGTAGTATAGGCCCCACCTTAGCGGGAGGGGCCGTATATGAGCAGTTCTTC.

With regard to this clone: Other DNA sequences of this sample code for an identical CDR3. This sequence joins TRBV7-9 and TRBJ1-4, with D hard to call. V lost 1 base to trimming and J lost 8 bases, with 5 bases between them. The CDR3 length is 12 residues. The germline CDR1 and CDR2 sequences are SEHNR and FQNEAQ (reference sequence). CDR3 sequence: CASSLGGEKLFF. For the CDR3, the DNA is TGTGCCAGCAGCTTAGGTGGAGAAAAACTGTTTTTT.

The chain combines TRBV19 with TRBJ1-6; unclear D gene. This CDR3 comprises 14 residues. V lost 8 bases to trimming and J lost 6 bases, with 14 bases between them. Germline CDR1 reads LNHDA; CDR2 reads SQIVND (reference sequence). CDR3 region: CASRPREGNSPLHF. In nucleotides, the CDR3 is TGTGCCAGTCGTCCTCGCGAGGGTAATTCACCCCTCCACTTT.

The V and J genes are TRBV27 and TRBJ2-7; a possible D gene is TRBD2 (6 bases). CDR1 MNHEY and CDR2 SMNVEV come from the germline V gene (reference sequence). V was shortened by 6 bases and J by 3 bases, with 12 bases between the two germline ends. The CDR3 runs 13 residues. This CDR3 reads CASSRRAVYEQYF. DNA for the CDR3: TGTGCCAGCAGCAGGAGGGCCGTCTACGAGCAGTACTTC.

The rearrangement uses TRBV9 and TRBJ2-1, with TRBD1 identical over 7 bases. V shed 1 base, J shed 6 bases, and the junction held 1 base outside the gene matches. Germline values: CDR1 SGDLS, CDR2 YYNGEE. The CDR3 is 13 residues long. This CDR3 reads CASSVRQGNEQFF. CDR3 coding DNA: TGTGCCAGCAGCGTAAGACAGGGCAATGAGCAGTTCTTC. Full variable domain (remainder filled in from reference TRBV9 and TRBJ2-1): DSGVTQTPKHLITATGQRVTLRCSPRSGDLSVYWYQQSLDQGLQFLIQYYNGEERAKGNILERFSAQQFPDLHSELNLSSLELGDSALYFCASSVRQGNEQFFGPGTRLTVL.

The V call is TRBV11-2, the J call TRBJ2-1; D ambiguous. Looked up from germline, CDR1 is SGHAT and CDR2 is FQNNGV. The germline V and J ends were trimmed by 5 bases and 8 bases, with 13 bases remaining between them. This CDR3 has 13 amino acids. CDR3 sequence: CASSHYPQDEQFF. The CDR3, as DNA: TGTGCCAGCAGCCACTACCCTCAGGATGAGCAGTTCTTC.

CDR3 sequence reads: CASSQQGLRRGSGANVLTF. CDR3 in DNA: TGCGCCAGCAGCCAACAGGGGCTCCGCCGCGGGTCTGGGGCCAACGTCCTGACTTTC. The rearrangement uses TRBV4-1 and TRBJ2-6; tentatively, D is TRBD1 (6 bases). Germline V gene lookup returns CDR1 MGHRA and CDR2 YSYEKL. Trimming pared 2 bases from V and 1 base from J, leaving 18 bases between. The CDR3 extends over 19 amino acids.

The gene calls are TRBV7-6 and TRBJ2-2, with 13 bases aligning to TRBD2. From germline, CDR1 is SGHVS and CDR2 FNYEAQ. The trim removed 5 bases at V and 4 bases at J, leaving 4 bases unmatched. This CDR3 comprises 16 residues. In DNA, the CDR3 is TGTGCCAGCAGCGCCGGACTAGCGGGAGCCACCGGGGAGCTGTTTTTT. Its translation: CASSAGLAGATGELFF.

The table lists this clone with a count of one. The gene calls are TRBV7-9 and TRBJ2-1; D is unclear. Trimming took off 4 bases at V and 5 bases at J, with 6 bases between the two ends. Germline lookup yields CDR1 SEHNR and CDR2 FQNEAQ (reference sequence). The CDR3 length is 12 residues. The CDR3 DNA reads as TGTGCCAGCAGCTACACGAACAATGAGCAGTTCTTC. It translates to CASSYTNNEQFF.

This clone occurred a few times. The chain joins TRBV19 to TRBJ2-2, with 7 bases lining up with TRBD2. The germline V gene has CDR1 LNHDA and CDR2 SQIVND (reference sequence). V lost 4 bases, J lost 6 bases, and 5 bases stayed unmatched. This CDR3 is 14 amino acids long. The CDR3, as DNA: TGTGCCAGTAGTACCGCGGGAGAGGCCGGGGAGCTGTTTTTT. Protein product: CASSTAGEAGELFF.

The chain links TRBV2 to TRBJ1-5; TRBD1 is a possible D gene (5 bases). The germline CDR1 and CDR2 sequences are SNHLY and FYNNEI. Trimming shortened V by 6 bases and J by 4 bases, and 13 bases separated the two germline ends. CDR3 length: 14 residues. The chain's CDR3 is CASRKGQGNQPQHF. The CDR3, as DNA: TGTGCCAGCAGAAAGGGGCAGGGAAATCAGCCCCAGCATTTT.

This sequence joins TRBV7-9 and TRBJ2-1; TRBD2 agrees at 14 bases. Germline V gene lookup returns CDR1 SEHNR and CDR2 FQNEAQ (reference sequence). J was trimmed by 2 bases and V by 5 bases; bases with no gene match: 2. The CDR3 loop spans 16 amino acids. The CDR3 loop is CASSGTSGGTYNEQFF. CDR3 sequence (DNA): TGTGCCAGCAGCGGGACTAGCGGGGGCACCTACAATGAGCAGTTCTTC.

CDR3 DNA: TGTGCCAGCAGCACCGGGACAGGGGGCCCCACTAGCAATCAGCCCCAGCATTTT. This codes for CASSTGTGGPTSNQPQHF. The chain couples TRBV27 to TRBJ1-5; TRBD1 matches 12 bases. CDR3 length equals 18 residues. J gave up 0 bases and V 6 bases, and 9 bases lay outside the gene matches. CDR1 and CDR2 from the germline V gene are MNHEY and SMNVEV (reference sequence).

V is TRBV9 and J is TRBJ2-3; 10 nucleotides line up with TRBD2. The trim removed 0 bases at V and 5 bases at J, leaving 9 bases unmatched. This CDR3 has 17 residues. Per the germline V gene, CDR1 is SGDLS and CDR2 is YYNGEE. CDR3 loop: CASSVEASGSVGDTQYF. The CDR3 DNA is TGTGCCAGCAGCGTAGAGGCTAGCGGGAGTGTGGGAGATACGCAGTATTTT. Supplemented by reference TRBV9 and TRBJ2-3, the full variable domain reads DSGVTQTPKHLITATGQRVTLRCSPRSGDLSVYWYQQSLDQGLQFLIQYYNGEERAKGNILERFSAQQFPDLHSELNLSSLELGDSALYFCASSVEASGSVGDTQYFGPGTRLTVL.

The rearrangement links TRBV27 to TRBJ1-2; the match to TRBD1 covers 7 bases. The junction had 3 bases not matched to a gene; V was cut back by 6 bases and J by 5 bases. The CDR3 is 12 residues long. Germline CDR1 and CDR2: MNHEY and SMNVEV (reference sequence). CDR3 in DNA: TGTGCCAGCAGAGACAGGGTGTATGGCTACACCTTC. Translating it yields CASRDRVYGYTF.

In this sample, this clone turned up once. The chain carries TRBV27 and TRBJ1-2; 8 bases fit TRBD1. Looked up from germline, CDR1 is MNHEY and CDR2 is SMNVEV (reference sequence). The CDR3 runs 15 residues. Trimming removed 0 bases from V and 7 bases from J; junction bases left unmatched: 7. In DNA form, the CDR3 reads TGTGCCAGCAGTTTATCGAAGACAGGGGTTGGTGGCTACACCTTC. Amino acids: CASSLSKTGVGGYTF.

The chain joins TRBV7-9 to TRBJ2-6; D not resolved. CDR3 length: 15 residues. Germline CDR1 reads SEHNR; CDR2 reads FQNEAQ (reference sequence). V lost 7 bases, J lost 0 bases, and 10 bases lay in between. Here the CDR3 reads CASKPVGSGANVLTF. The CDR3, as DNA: TGTGCCAGCAAACCGGTGGGCTCTGGGGCCAACGTCCTGACTTTC.

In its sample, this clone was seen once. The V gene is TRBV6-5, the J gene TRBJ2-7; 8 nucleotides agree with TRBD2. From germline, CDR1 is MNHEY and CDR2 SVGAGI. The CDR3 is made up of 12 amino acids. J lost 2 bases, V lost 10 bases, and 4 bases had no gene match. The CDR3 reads CATGLAPYEQYF. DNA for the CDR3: TGTGCCACAGGACTAGCTCCCTACGAGCAGTACTTC.

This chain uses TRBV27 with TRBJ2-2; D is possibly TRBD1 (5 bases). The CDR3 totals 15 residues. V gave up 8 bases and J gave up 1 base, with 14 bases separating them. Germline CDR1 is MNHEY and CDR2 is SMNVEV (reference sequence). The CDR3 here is CASSLWQGNTGELFF. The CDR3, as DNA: TGTGCCAGCTCCCTGTGGCAGGGGAACACCGGGGAGCTGTTTTTT.

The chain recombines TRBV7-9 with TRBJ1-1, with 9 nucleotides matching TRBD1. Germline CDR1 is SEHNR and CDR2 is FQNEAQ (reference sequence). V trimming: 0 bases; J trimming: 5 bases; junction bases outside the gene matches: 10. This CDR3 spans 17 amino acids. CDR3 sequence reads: CASSLARGTGRGTEAFF. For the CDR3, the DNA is TGTGCCAGCAGCTTAGCGCGAGGGACAGGGCGGGGGACTGAAGCTTTCTTT.

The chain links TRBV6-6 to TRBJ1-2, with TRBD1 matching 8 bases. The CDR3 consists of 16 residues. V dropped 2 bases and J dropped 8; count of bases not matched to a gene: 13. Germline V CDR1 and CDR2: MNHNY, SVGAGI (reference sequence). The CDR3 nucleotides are TGTGCCAGCAGTTACAAGGGACAGGCGCTTTTGAGGGGCTACACCTTC. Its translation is CASSYKGQALLRGYTF.